These 22 T cell receptor beta chains originate from one sample sequenced in a study of OX40 agonist ivuxolimab in advanced cancers. Method: immunoSEQ multiplex PCR; TCRdb's copy keeps in-frame clones and lacks some. The sample contains over 60,000 clones, 85% to 90% of which appear only once. Sequences were derived from CD4+ or CD8+ T cells sorted from blood, sampled in a trial of the OX40 agonist ivuxolimab. The receptors were sampled from an adult with an advanced solid tumor such as melanoma, head and neck, liver or kidney cancer.

A single count supports this clone. The chain couples TRBV6-1 to TRBJ2-7; tentatively, D is TRBD2 (6 bases). The germline V and J ends were trimmed by 7 bases and 7 bases, with 17 bases remaining between them. The V gene's germline CDR1 is MNHNS and CDR2 SASEGT. The CDR3 is 13 amino acids. CDR3 in DNA: TGTGCCAGCACCATCGGGCCCGCGGGGGAGCAGTACTTC. Amino acid sequence: CASTIGPAGEQYF.

The chain employs TRBV5-6 and TRBJ2-3; 8 bases line up with TRBD2. The trim removed 4 bases at V and 5 bases at J, leaving 9 bases unmatched. The CDR3 contains 15 residues. The germline V gene has CDR1 SGHDT and CDR2 YYEEEE. CDR3 sequence (DNA): TGTGCCAGCAGCCCCGGGGGGGCCGGAGTAGATACGCAGTATTTT. This encodes CASSPGGAGVDTQYF.

V usage is TRBV28 and J usage is TRBJ2-1; 7 bases are shared with TRBD1. CDR1 MDHEN and CDR2 SYDVKM come from the germline V gene. The V segment lost 5 bases and the J segment 7 bases; nucleotides outside the gene matches: 11. The CDR3 has 15 residues. The CDR3 coding sequence is TGTGCCAGCAGTCCCGGCACAGGGGTAGTAAATGAGCAGTTCTTC. Its protein is CASSPGTGVVNEQFF.

J is TRBJ2-1 and V is TRBV18; tentative D call: TRBD2 (6 bases). Germline V gives CDR1 KGHSH, CDR2 LQKENI. The CDR3 has 17 amino acids. The germline V and J ends were trimmed by 0 bases and 1 base, with 13 bases remaining between them. The DNA for the CDR3 is TGTGCCAGCTCACCACCGGTGGGTAGCGGATCCTACAATGAGCAGTTCTTC. This encodes CASSPPVGSGSYNEQFF.

The chain joins TRBV18 to TRBJ2-3, with D tentatively TRBD1 (5 bases). The CDR3 is 15 residues long. Deletions cut 0 bases from V and 2 bases from J, with 9 bases between. Per germline, CDR1 KGHSH and CDR2 LQKENI. CDR3 sequence: CASSPPQGYTDTQYF. The CDR3 coding sequence is TGTGCCAGCTCACCACCGCAGGGTTACACAGATACGCAGTATTTT.

This chain joins TRBV19 and TRBJ1-2; D remains unclear. The CDR3 consists of 14 residues. In germline, CDR1 is LNHDA, CDR2 SQIVND (reference sequence). The V and J ends lost 0 bases and 8 bases respectively, with 13 bases between them. This CDR3 reads CASSIEGRSGGYTF. Written as DNA, the CDR3 is TGTGCCAGTAGTATAGAAGGCAGATCAGGAGGCTACACCTTC.

This chain uses TRBV19 with TRBJ2-2; TRBD1 aligns across 9 bases. J lost 9 bases, V lost 5 bases, and 10 bases had no gene match. The germline CDR1 and CDR2 sequences are LNHDA and SQIVND (reference sequence). The CDR3 covers 15 residues. The CDR3 region has the DNA TGTGCCAGTAGTCCCGGGACAGGGTGGGCCTGGGAGCTGTTTTTT. The encoded protein is CASSPGTGWAWELFF.

The genes are TRBV2 and TRBJ1-1, with 7 bases lining up with TRBD1. The junction had 6 bases not matched to a gene; V was cut back by 4 bases and J by 7 bases. This CDR3 comprises 13 residues. Germline V gene lookup returns CDR1 SNHLY and CDR2 FYNNEI. The CDR3 nucleotides are TGTGCCAGCAGTGCCGGGACAGCCCGTGAAGCTTTCTTT. This codes for CASSAGTAREAFF.

The V call is TRBV30, the J call TRBJ2-1; D gene ambiguous. This CDR3 has 14 residues. V was clipped by 5 bases and J by 6 bases, with 17 bases between them. The germline V gene encodes CDR1 GTSNPN and CDR2 SVGIG (reference sequence). DNA of the CDR3: TGTGCCTGGCTACGGTTTGGCAGGCTCAATGAGCAGTTCTTC. This translates into CAWLRFGRLNEQFF.

J is TRBJ1-1 and V is TRBV7-6; 9 bases are shared with TRBD1. The CDR3 runs 12 residues. Looked up from germline, CDR1 is SGHVS and CDR2 is FNYEAQ. J was trimmed by 8 bases and V by 5 bases; bases with no gene match: 3. The CDR3 reads CASSLTGGEAFF. CDR3 sequence (DNA): TGTGCCAGCAGCCTCACAGGGGGCGAAGCTTTCTTT.

The chain couples TRBV30 to TRBJ1-2, with TRBD1 as a possible D gene (6 bases). The V and J ends lost 0 bases and 6 bases respectively, with 11 bases between them. Looked up from germline, CDR1 is GTSNPN and CDR2 is SVGIG (reference sequence). The CDR3 is 13 residues long. CDR3 sequence: CAWSVPAGDGYTF. The CDR3, as DNA: TGTGCCTGGAGTGTTCCCGCAGGGGATGGCTACACCTTC.

The chain has TRBV6-5 and TRBJ2-3, with D tentatively TRBD1 or TRBD2 (5 bases each). The CDR3 runs to 13 residues. Trimming stripped 6 bases from V and 3 bases from J, with 10 bases between. In germline, CDR1 is MNHEY, CDR2 SVGAGI. This CDR3 is CASRRDGTDTQYF. CDR3 in DNA: TGTGCCAGCAGACGGGACGGAACAGATACGCAGTATTTT.

The V gene is TRBV5-1, the J gene TRBJ2-7, with a possible D match to TRBD2 (6 bases). The CDR3 length is 16 residues. The germline V and J ends were trimmed by 0 bases and 3 bases, with 16 bases remaining between them. Germline V gene sequence: CDR1 SGHRS, CDR2 YFSETQ. The CDR3 bases are TGCGCCAGCAGCTTGGGCTCGCGGGGCAACCTCTACGAGCAGTACTTC. It translates to CASSLGSRGNLYEQYF. Drawing the rest from reference TRBV5-1 and TRBJ2-7, the complete variable domain is KAGVTQTPRYLIKTRGQQVTLSCSPISGHRSVSWYQQTPGQGLQFLFEYFSETQRNKGNFPGRFSGRQFSNSRSEMNVSTLELGDSALYLCASSLGSRGNLYEQYFGPGTRLTVT.

CDR3 coding DNA: TGTGCCAGCAGTGACCTAGCGGGGCGTGGGGGGGAGCTGTTTTTT. Residues: CASSDLAGRGGELFF. The rearrangement uses TRBV28 and TRBJ2-2; TRBD2 aligns across 9 bases. The CDR3 sequence is 15 residues long. V lost 5 bases, J lost 8 bases, and 9 bases stayed unmatched. CDR1 and CDR2 (germline): MDHEN, SYDVKM.

This chain links TRBV4-1 with TRBJ1-2; TRBD1 matches at 11 bases. Trimming removed 1 base from V and 7 bases from J; junction bases left unmatched: 2. This CDR3 has 14 residues. Germline values: CDR1 MGHRA, CDR2 YSYEKL. The CDR3 nucleotides are TGCGCCAGCAGCCAAGGGACAGGGGGCCTTGGCTACACCTTC. Its protein product is CASSQGTGGLGYTF.

The chain carries TRBV19 and TRBJ1-5; no definite D call. Germline V gene data show CDR1 as LNHDA and CDR2 as SQIVND (reference sequence). The V end was cut by 1 base, the J end by 2 bases, with 9 bases between. There are 15 residues in the CDR3. The CDR3 loop reads CASSIGTARNQPQHF. The CDR3 DNA sequence: TGTGCCAGTAGTATAGGTACAGCCCGCAATCAGCCCCAGCATTTT.

The table lists this clone with a few counts. The rearrangement joins TRBV7-9 to TRBJ2-7; a weak D match, TRBD1 (6 bases). The CDR3 is 14 amino acids. Germline V gene data show CDR1 as SEHNR and CDR2 as FQNEAQ (reference sequence). V was clipped by 0 bases and J by 6 bases, with 12 bases between them. The CDR3 sequence is CASSLAGAQGEQYF. In DNA form, the CDR3 reads TGTGCCAGCAGCTTAGCGGGGGCGCAAGGCGAGCAGTACTTC.

This clone was seen a single time. The chain uses TRBV7-9 and TRBJ2-3; 7 bases are a match to TRBD1. Per germline, CDR1 SEHNR and CDR2 FQNEAQ (reference sequence). The CDR3 consists of 16 residues. J was trimmed by 0 bases and V by 5 bases; bases with no gene match: 8. DNA of the CDR3: TGTGCCAGCAGCCTAAAAGGGGGCCCTAGCACAGATACGCAGTATTTT. Translating gives CASSLKGGPSTDTQYF. Drawing the rest from reference TRBV7-9 and TRBJ2-3, the complete variable domain is DTGVSQNPRHKITKRGQNVTFRCDPISEHNRLYWYRQTLGQGPEFLTYFQNEAQLEKSRLLSDRFSAERPKGSFSTLEIQRTEQGDSAMYLCASSLKGGPSTDTQYFGPGTRLTVL.

J is TRBJ2-1 and V is TRBV9, with D maybe TRBD2 (5 bases). Germline V gene data show CDR1 as SGDLS and CDR2 as YYNGEE. V lost 4 bases, J lost 0 bases, and 11 bases lay in between. The CDR3 runs 15 residues. The CDR3 protein is CASSPPAGSYNEQFF. Written as DNA, the CDR3 is TGTGCCAGCAGCCCTCCGGCGGGCTCCTACAATGAGCAGTTCTTC.

The rearrangement links TRBV4-1 to TRBJ1-6; perhaps TRBD1 as D (5 bases). With 0 bases removed from V and 9 bases from J, the gap between germline ends came to 9 bases. Looked up from germline, CDR1 is MGHRA and CDR2 is YSYEKL. This CDR3 region has 14 residues. The CDR3 region is CASSQDFQGSPLHF. The DNA for the CDR3 is TGCGCCAGCAGCCAAGATTTTCAGGGTTCACCCCTCCACTTT.

The chain recombines TRBV18 with TRBJ2-1; D gene ambiguous. Germline CDR1 is KGHSH and CDR2 is LQKENI. This CDR3 region has 10 residues. V was cut by 3 bases and J by 9 bases, with 3 bases left in between. This CDR3 reads CASSPGEQFF. In DNA form, the CDR3 reads TGTGCCAGCTCACCCGGTGAGCAGTTCTTC. The full variable domain, with the rest looked up from reference TRBV18 and TRBJ2-1, is NAGVMQNPRHLVRRRGQEARLRCSPMKGHSHVYWYRQLPEEGLKFMVYLQKENIIDESGMPKERFSAEFPKEGPSILRIQQVVRGDSAAYFCASSPGEQFFGPGTRLTVL.

This chain uses TRBV27 with TRBJ2-7; TRBD2 aligns across 16 bases. This CDR3 is built from 15 residues. With 8 bases clipped from V and 4 bases from J, the junction kept 5 bases outside the gene matches. Germline V lookup: CDR1 MNHEY, CDR2 SMNVEV (reference sequence). CDR3 coding DNA: TGTGCCAGCCGGGGACTAGCGGGGGGGCGGTACGAGCAGTACTTC. It is translated as CASRGLAGGRYEQYF.